The 31 T cell receptor beta chains below come from one sample, sequenced in a study of cytomegalovirus exposure and HLA in healthy donors. 60 Vbeta and 13 Jbeta primers were used in PCR. Assay used: immunoSEQ multiplex PCR; TCRdb lists only in-frame clones, some missing. The table shows under 150,000 clones, with 70% to 85% occurring only once. The specimen sequenced was PBMCs. These receptor sequences come from a man between 45 and 60 years old in good health and CMV-seronegative.

The chain carries TRBV7-9 and TRBJ1-6; TRBD1 matches at 8 bases. With 3 bases clipped from V and 10 bases from J, the junction kept 5 bases outside the gene matches. Germline V gene sequence: CDR1 SEHNR, CDR2 FQNEAQ (reference sequence). The CDR3 totals 14 residues. CDR3 loop: CASSFGQGVSPLHF. The CDR3 coding sequence is TGTGCCAGCAGCTTCGGACAGGGAGTGTCACCCCTCCACTTT.

The V and J genes are TRBV18 and TRBJ2-4; tentative D call: TRBD2 (6 bases). This CDR3 spans 18 amino acids. V was clipped by 2 bases and J by 0 bases, with 17 bases between them. Germline V CDR1 and CDR2: KGHSH, LQKENI. This CDR3 reads CASSPGSRTTVAKNIQYF. In nucleotides, the CDR3 is TGTGCCAGCTCACCAGGCAGTAGGACTACCGTAGCCAAAAACATTCAGTACTTC.

The rearrangement joins TRBV6-5 to TRBJ1-4; 7 nucleotides line up with TRBD1. After removal of 2 bases from V and 7 bases from J, the junction contained 7 bases not matched to a gene. Per the germline V gene, CDR1 is MNHEY and CDR2 is SVGAGI. This CDR3 is built from 15 residues. For the CDR3, the DNA is TGTGCCAGCAGTTACGCCGGGACAGAGACTGAAAAACTGTTTTTT. Translating gives CASSYAGTETEKLFF.

This clone was seen a handful of times. The V call is TRBV7-6, the J call TRBJ1-6; 7 bases map to TRBD1. V trimming: 1 base; J trimming: 0 bases; junction bases outside the gene matches: 3. The CDR3 covers 17 residues. Germline CDR1 is SGHVS and CDR2 is FNYEAQ. In DNA, the CDR3 is TGTGCCAGCAGCTTAGGATACAGGGGCTCCTATAATTCACCCCTCCACTTT. Translated: CASSLGYRGSYNSPLHF.

V usage is TRBV2 and J usage is TRBJ1-5; no firm D call. The CDR3 is 16 residues long. V dropped 5 bases and J dropped 7 bases, with 21 bases sitting between them. Germline loops: CDR1 SNHLY, CDR2 FYNNEI. The CDR3 DNA follows: TGTGCCAGCAGTTCCAAGGGAGGTATTCCCCTCCAGCCCCAGCATTTT. Protein: CASSSKGGIPLQPQHF.

The V and J genes are TRBV19 and TRBJ1-1; 9 bases align to TRBD1. This CDR3 has 16 amino acids. With 5 bases clipped from V and 1 base from J, the junction kept 8 bases outside the gene matches. CDR1 is LNHDA, CDR2 SQIVND, per germline (reference sequence). DNA for the CDR3: TGTGCCAGTAGTCAGGGACAGGGACAGGGGAACACTGAAGCTTTCTTT. It yields the protein CASSQGQGQGNTEAFF.

The rearrangement uses TRBV9 and TRBJ1-6; 7 bases agree with TRBD1. The CDR3 extends over 17 amino acids. Unmatched junction bases numbered 12, after V lost 2 bases and J lost 7 bases. The germline V gene has CDR1 SGDLS and CDR2 YYNGEE. CDR3 amino acids: CASSVAPNGQENSPLHF. CDR3 nucleotide sequence: TGTGCCAGCAGCGTGGCCCCGAACGGACAGGAAAATTCACCCCTCCACTTT. The whole variable domain, filled in from reference TRBV9 and TRBJ1-6, reads DSGVTQTPKHLITATGQRVTLRCSPRSGDLSVYWYQQSLDQGLQFLIQYYNGEERAKGNILERFSAQQFPDLHSELNLSSLELGDSALYFCASSVAPNGQENSPLHFGNGTRLTVT.

The rearrangement links TRBV13 to TRBJ1-2; 9 positions match TRBD1. The CDR3 is 15 residues long. J gave up 8 bases and V 2 bases, and 9 bases lay outside the gene matches. Germline values: CDR1 PRHDT, CDR2 FYEKMQ (reference sequence). The CDR3 protein is CASSLSPTGGEGYTF. CDR3 sequence (DNA): TGTGCCAGCAGCTTATCCCCCACAGGGGGCGAGGGCTACACCTTC.

This clone was found once. V and J are TRBV19 and TRBJ1-5, with D perhaps matching TRBD1 (6 bases). The CDR3 length is 16 residues. Germline loops: CDR1 LNHDA, CDR2 SQIVND (reference sequence). Trimming cost V 5 bases and J 9 bases, with 23 bases left between them. CDR3 sequence: CASSSGQRIPNWPQHF. CDR3 DNA: TGTGCCAGTAGTTCAGGACAGAGAATCCCTAATTGGCCCCAGCATTTT. The full variable domain, rest sourced from reference TRBV19 and TRBJ1-5, is DGGITQSPKYLFRKEGQNVTLSCEQNLNHDAMYWYRQDPGQGLRLIYYSQIVNDFQKGDIAEGYSVSREKKESFPLTVTSAQKNPTAFYLCASSSGQRIPNWPQHFGDGTRLSIL.

CDR3 protein: CATSDEGANWGSPLHF. DNA for the CDR3: TGTGCCACCAGCGACGAGGGGGCCAACTGGGGTTCACCCCTCCACTTT. The genes are TRBV15 and TRBJ1-6, with TRBD1 matching 7 bases. V trimming: 5 bases; J trimming: 9 bases; junction bases outside the gene matches: 13. CDR3 length: 16 residues. CDR1 is LNHNV and CDR2 is YYDKDF in the germline V gene (reference sequence).

This chain links TRBV7-8 with TRBJ2-3, with a tentative D call TRBD1 (5 bases). The CDR3 runs 13 residues. V dropped 4 bases and J dropped 6 bases, with 11 bases sitting between them. CDR1 SGHVS and CDR2 FQNEAQ come from the germline V gene. For the CDR3, the DNA is TGTGCCAGCAGCTCCAGGGCCAGGGATACGCAGTATTTT. Amino acids: CASSSRARDTQYF. Supplemented by reference TRBV7-8 and TRBJ2-3, the full variable domain reads GAGVSQSPRYKVAKRGQDVALRCDPISGHVSLFWYQQALGQGPEFLTYFQNEAQLDKSGLPSDRFFAERPEGSVSTLKIQRTQQEDSAVYLCASSSRARDTQYFGPGTRLTVL.

V usage is TRBV19 and J usage is TRBJ1-4, with TRBD1 matching 10 bases. The trim removed 4 bases at V and 7 bases at J, leaving 9 bases unmatched. CDR1 and CDR2 from the germline V gene are LNHDA and SQIVND (reference sequence). This CDR3 comprises 16 residues. The DNA for the CDR3 is TGTGCCAGTAGTACTGGAGACAGGGGGCTAGGTGAAAAACTGTTTTTT. It translates to CASSTGDRGLGEKLFF.

CDR3 sequence: CSVEKGQAFNEQFF. CDR3 nucleotides: TGCAGCGTTGAAAAGGGACAGGCCTTCAATGAGCAGTTCTTC. The V gene is TRBV29-1, the J gene TRBJ2-1; 8 bases are shared with TRBD1. V gave up 2 bases and J gave up 6 bases; unmatched junction bases: 6. The germline V gene has CDR1 SQVTM and CDR2 ANQGSEA. This CDR3 spans 14 amino acids.

This chain connects TRBV6-6 to TRBJ2-7; D possibly corresponds to TRBD2 (7 bases). Germline CDR1 is MNHNY and CDR2 is SVGAGI (reference sequence). The CDR3 sequence is 14 residues long. Deletions cut 8 bases from V and 0 bases from J, with 14 bases between. DNA of the CDR3: TGTGCCAGCCGGGGGGAGGGGGGCTCCTACGAGCAGTACTTC. Amino acid sequence: CASRGEGGSYEQYF.

This clone was seen only a few times. This chain connects TRBV5-6 to TRBJ2-1; TRBD2 aligns across 12 bases. Germline-derived CDR1 and CDR2 are SGHDT and YYEEEE. With 0 bases clipped from V and 6 bases from J, the junction kept 7 bases outside the gene matches. The CDR3 contains 17 residues. The CDR3 DNA reads as TGTGCCAGCAGCTTGGGCCCTAGCGGGGGGGCCTTCAATGAGCAGTTCTTC. Translated: CASSLGPSGGAFNEQFF.

This clone appeared once. The V and J genes are TRBV4-1 and TRBJ1-2, with D possibly TRBD1 on 6 matching bases. This CDR3 comprises 15 residues. Germline assignment: CDR1 MGHRA and CDR2 YSYEKL. Trimming left V 3 bases short and J 8 bases short, with 19 bases between. The DNA for the CDR3 is TGCGCCAGCAGCCAGCCAACGGGGGGGGCGAGAGGCTACACCTTC. Residues: CASSQPTGGARGYTF.

CDR3 amino acids: CASAAGGAVEKLFF. The CDR3 nucleotides are TGTGCCAGCGCCGCCGGAGGGGCGGTCGAAAAACTGTTTTTT. The chain recombines TRBV2 with TRBJ1-4, with D tentatively TRBD1 (5 bases). V was clipped by 8 bases and J by 8 bases, with 18 bases between them. Germline loops: CDR1 SNHLY, CDR2 FYNNEI. There are 14 residues in the CDR3.

This clone was seen just once. The rearrangement links TRBV5-1 to TRBJ1-5; 10 nucleotides line up with TRBD1. The germline gives CDR1 SGHRS, CDR2 YFSETQ. This CDR3 contains 16 residues. J lost 6 bases, V lost 4 bases, and 10 bases had no gene match. The CDR3 sequence: CASSPSGTGVGQPQHF. In DNA form, the CDR3 reads TGCGCCAGCAGCCCGAGCGGGACAGGGGTCGGTCAGCCCCAGCATTTT.

The V call is TRBV19, the J call TRBJ2-3, with D unclear. Germline V gene lookup returns CDR1 LNHDA and CDR2 SQIVND (reference sequence). The CDR3 totals 14 residues. The V gene lost 3 bases and the J gene lost 2 bases, with 9 bases spanning the gap. The CDR3 sequence: CASSIGLFTDTQYF. CDR3 DNA: TGTGCCAGTAGTATCGGTCTATTCACAGATACGCAGTATTTT.

V gene TRBV4-1 combines with J gene TRBJ2-7, with a possible D match to TRBD1 (6 bases). The CDR3 has 15 residues. V was pared by 0 bases and J by 3 bases, with 12 bases between. Germline-derived CDR1 and CDR2 are MGHRA and YSYEKL. The CDR3 sequence is CASSQDTGTLYEQYF. The CDR3 region has the DNA TGCGCCAGCAGCCAAGATACAGGGACACTCTACGAGCAGTACTTC.

In this sample, this clone turned up a few times. The chain employs TRBV20-1 and TRBJ1-1; D is unclear. The V end was cut by 0 bases, the J end by 7 bases, with 6 bases between. This CDR3 region has 11 residues. CDR1 and CDR2 (germline): DFQATT, SNEGSKA (reference sequence). In DNA, the CDR3 is TGCAGTGCTAGAGACCGTTATGAAGCTTTCTTT. Amino acid sequence: CSARDRYEAFF.

This clone was picked up a small number of times. J is TRBJ1-2 and V is TRBV29-1; D is possibly TRBD1 (5 bases). CDR3 length: 12 amino acids. The ends were cut back, 6 bases at V and 1 base at J, with 9 bases in the middle. Germline V gene lookup returns CDR1 SQVTM and CDR2 ANQGSEA. The chain's CDR3 is CSVGDFNYGYTF. CDR3 sequence (DNA): TGCAGCGTAGGGGACTTTAACTATGGCTACACCTTC.

The rearrangement uses TRBV11-2 and TRBJ2-7, with TRBD2 as a possible D gene (5 bases). From germline, CDR1 is SGHAT and CDR2 FQNNGV. Trimming took 6 bases from V and 1 from J, leaving 13 bases between them. The CDR3 sequence is 14 residues long. CDR3 nucleotide sequence: TGTGCCAGCAGTTTTTCCAGAGGGTCCTACGAGCAGTACTTC. It codes for CASSFSRGSYEQYF.

The chain employs TRBV5-4 and TRBJ1-3; D is unresolved. Germline CDR1 is SGHNT and CDR2 is YYREEE (reference sequence). Trimming left V 0 bases short and J 6 bases short, with 10 bases between. The CDR3 loop spans 14 amino acids. The DNA for the CDR3 is TGTGCCAGCAGCTTGGGAGGGAACGAAAACACCATATATTTT. Its protein product is CASSLGGNENTIYF.

Comments on this clone: The junction does not match germline at one end; this may be a read error. The chain combines TRBV7-9 with TRBJ1-6; D gene ambiguous. The germline V gene has CDR1 SEHNR and CDR2 FQNEAQ (reference sequence). The CDR3 length is 12 residues. The CDR3: CSSSLDGVPLHF. The CDR3 region has the DNA TGTTCCAGCAGCTTAGACGGGGTTCCCCTCCACTTT.

The CDR3, as DNA: TGCGCCAGCAGCCAAGGGTGGGCGGGTTCTGGAAACACCATATATTTT. As protein: CASSQGWAGSGNTIYF. This chain joins TRBV4-1 and TRBJ1-3; D remains unclear. Trimming cost V 1 base and J 1 base, with 11 bases left between them. There are 16 residues in the CDR3. Per the germline V gene, CDR1 is MGHRA and CDR2 is YSYEKL.

The V and J genes are TRBV19 and TRBJ1-2; TRBD1 agrees at 9 bases. The ends lost 5 bases at V and 8 bases at J; junction bases unmatched: 9. Germline V gene data show CDR1 as LNHDA and CDR2 as SQIVND (reference sequence). The CDR3 is 14 residues long. CDR3 amino acids: CASSPDRGVNGYTF. The DNA of the CDR3 is TGTGCCAGTAGTCCGGACAGGGGAGTTAACGGCTACACCTTC.

The chain combines TRBV2 with TRBJ2-7; D unclear. Germline V lookup: CDR1 SNHLY, CDR2 FYNNEI. V gave up 4 bases and J gave up 0 bases, with 7 bases separating them. CDR3 size: 13 residues. CDR3 sequence: CASSVPFSYEQYF. The CDR3 bases are TGTGCCAGCAGTGTCCCCTTCTCCTACGAGCAGTACTTC.

J is TRBJ2-5 and V is TRBV30, with 8 positions matching TRBD1. The length of the CDR3 is 15 residues. Germline CDR1 is GTSNPN and CDR2 is SVGIG (reference sequence). With V trimmed by 2 bases and J by 11 bases, 16 bases remained unmatched. CDR3 bases: TGTGCCTGGAGTCCTCAGGGGGCGGTCCGGTGGGAGCAGTACTTC. It is translated as CAWSPQGAVRWEQYF.

In its sample, this clone was seen once. V usage is TRBV6-4 and J usage is TRBJ1-2; 7 bases line up with TRBD1. The CDR3 covers 16 residues. Trimming took 0 bases from V and 6 from J; bases not matched to a gene: 10. Looked up from germline, CDR1 is MRHNA and CDR2 is SNTAGT. DNA of the CDR3: TGTGCCAGCAGTGACTCCGGGACAGACGCCTCCCATGGCTACACCTTC. It is translated as CASSDSGTDASHGYTF.

V usage is TRBV10-3 and J usage is TRBJ2-7, with TRBD1 matching over 10 bases. V shed 10 bases and J 2 bases; nucleotides not matched to a gene: 5. Germline V gene data show CDR1 as ENHRY and CDR2 as SYGVKD. This CDR3 has 13 residues. This CDR3 reads CATGTGDAYEQYF. The CDR3 DNA reads TGTGCCACCGGGACAGGGGATGCCTACGAGCAGTACTTC.